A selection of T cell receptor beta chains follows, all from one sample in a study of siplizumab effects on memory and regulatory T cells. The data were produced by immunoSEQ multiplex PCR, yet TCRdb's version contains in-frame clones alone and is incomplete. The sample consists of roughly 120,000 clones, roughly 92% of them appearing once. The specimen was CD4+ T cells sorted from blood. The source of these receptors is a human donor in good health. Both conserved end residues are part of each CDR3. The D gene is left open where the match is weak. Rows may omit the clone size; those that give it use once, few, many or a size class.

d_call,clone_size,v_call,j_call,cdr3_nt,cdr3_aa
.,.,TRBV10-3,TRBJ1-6,TGTGCCATCAGTGAGTATTTAGGGACGCGAAGGAATTCACCCCTCCACTTT,CAISEYLGTRRNSPLHF
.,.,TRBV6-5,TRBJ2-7,TGTGCCAGCAGTCCATGGAACTCCTACGAGCAGTACTTC,CASSPWNSYEQYF
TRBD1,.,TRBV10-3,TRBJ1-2,TGTGCCATCAGTGGACAGGGAGGGTTGGGCTACACCTTC,CAISGQGGLGYTF
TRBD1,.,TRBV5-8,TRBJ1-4,TGTGCCAGCAGCCCCGGGACAGGGTTTGCAACTAATGAAAAACTGTTTTTT,CASSPGTGFATNEKLFF
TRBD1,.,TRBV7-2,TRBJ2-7,TGTGCCAGCAACTTGGGGACAGGGCTCTACTTC,CASNLGTGLYF
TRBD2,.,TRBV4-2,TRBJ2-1,TGTGCCAGCAGCCAAGGTCCAGCGGGGCACCAATACAATGAGCAGTTCTTC,CASSQGPAGHQYNEQFF
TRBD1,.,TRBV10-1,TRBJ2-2,TGCGCCAGCAGCGCGACAGGGCCCGGGGAGCTGTTTTTT,CASSATGPGELFF
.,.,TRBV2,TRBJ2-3,TGTGCCAGCAGCGTAGCGGTTAGCACAGATACGCAGTATTTT,CASSVAVSTDTQYF
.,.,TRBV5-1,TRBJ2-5,TGCGCCAGCAGCTTGTACACAGTCCAAGAGACCCAGTACTTC,CASSLYTVQETQYF
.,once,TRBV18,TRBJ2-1,TGTGCCAGCTCACCTCCCCGCGGCAGCTCCTACAATGAGCAGTTCTTC,CASSPPRGSSYNEQFF
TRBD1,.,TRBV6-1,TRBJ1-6,TGTGCCAGCAGTGACCAGGGGACAGGCATATATTCACCCCTCCACTTT,CASSDQGTGIYSPLHF
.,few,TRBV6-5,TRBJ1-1,TGTGCCAGCAGTTGGACAGTGGGGACTGAAGCTTTCTTT,CASSWTVGTEAFF
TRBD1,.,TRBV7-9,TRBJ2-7,TGTGCCAGCAGCCCCCGGACAGGCCCCTACGAGCAGTACTTC,CASSPRTGPYEQYF
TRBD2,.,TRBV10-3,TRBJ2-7,TGTGCCATCAGTGGGACTAGCGAAACCTACGAGCAGTACTTC,CAISGTSETYEQYF
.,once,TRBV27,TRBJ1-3,TGTGCCAGCAGTCCCGGTTCCCAGGGCTTGAGGACCATATATTTT,CASSPGSQGLRTIYF
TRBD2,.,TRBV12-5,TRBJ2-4,TGTGCTAGTGGTTACGGTAGTAGCGGGGGAAACATTCAGTACTTC,CASGYGSSGGNIQYF
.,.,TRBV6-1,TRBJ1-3,TGTGCCAGCAGGACGGGAAGCTCTGGAAACACCATATATTTT,CASRTGSSGNTIYF
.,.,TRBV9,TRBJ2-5,TGTGCCAGCAGCGCCCGGTTCCCCCCGCTGTACTTC,CASSARFPPLYF
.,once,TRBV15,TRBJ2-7,TGTGCCACCAGCAGATTGGGGGTGCAGTACTTC,CATSRLGVQYF
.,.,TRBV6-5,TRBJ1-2,TGTGCCAGCAGTTACAGGGCCGACCGAGACTATGGCTACACCTTC,CASSYRADRDYGYTF
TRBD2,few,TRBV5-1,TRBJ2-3,TGCGCCAGCAGCTTGCGAGAAGCGGGGAGCACAGATACGCAGTATTTT,CASSLREAGSTDTQYF
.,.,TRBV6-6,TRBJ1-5,TGTGCCAGCAGTCGAACAGGGACGGGCAATCAGCCCCAGCATTTT,CASSRTGTGNQPQHF
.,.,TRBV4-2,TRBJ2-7,TGTGCCAGCAGCCCGGACACCACCGCAAGCTCCTACGAGCAGTACTTC,CASSPDTTASSYEQYF
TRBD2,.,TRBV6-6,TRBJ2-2,TGTGCCAGCAGTTACAAGCGGGGTGCGTCGGCCGGGGAGCTGTTTTTT,CASSYKRGASAGELFF
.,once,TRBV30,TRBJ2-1,TGTGCCCGGCGGGGCTCCTACAATGAGCAGTTCTTC,CARRGSYNEQFF
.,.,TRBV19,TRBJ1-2,TGTGCCAGTAGTATAGTCGGGGCACGGAACTATGGCTACACCTTC,CASSIVGARNYGYTF